The 10 T cell receptor beta chains given below trace back to one sample, sequenced in a study of T cells after somatic rescue of genetic block. The data were produced by immunoSEQ multiplex PCR, yet TCRdb's version contains in-frame clones alone and is incomplete. The repertoire holds tens of thousands of clones, with around 96% as singletons. What was sequenced was peripheral blood mononuclear cells (PBMCs). The receptors originated from a child younger than two.

Only one count was recorded for this clone. This chain connects TRBV7-9 to TRBJ2-5; D remains unclear. The V gene's germline CDR1 is SEHNR and CDR2 FQNEAQ (reference sequence). The CDR3 extends over 11 amino acids. Trimming shortened V by 4 bases and J by 4 bases, and 4 bases separated the two germline ends. The CDR3 is CASSSTETQYF. CDR3 DNA sequence: TGTGCCAGCAGCTCGACAGAGACCCAGTACTTC.

The chain has TRBV27 and TRBJ2-1; the D gene could be TRBD1 or TRBD2 (5 bases each). The CDR3 totals 12 residues. CDR1 is MNHEY and CDR2 is SMNVEV in the germline V gene (reference sequence). V was trimmed by 7 bases and J by 5 bases, leaving 9 bases between them. CDR3 sequence: CASTGTDNEQFF. CDR3 nucleotides: TGTGCCAGCACGGGGACGGACAATGAGCAGTTCTTC.

V usage is TRBV9 and J usage is TRBJ1-2; 11 nucleotides agree with TRBD1. CDR3 length equals 15 residues. The junction had 7 bases not matched to a gene; V was cut back by 3 bases and J by 6 bases. Germline V CDR1 and CDR2: SGDLS, YYNGEE. The DNA for the CDR3 is TGTGCCAGCAGCGCTTCGGGACAGGGGGAGGATGGCTACACCTTC. It yields the protein CASSASGQGEDGYTF.

This chain uses TRBV2 with TRBJ2-1; D is unclear. The V gene's germline CDR1 is SNHLY and CDR2 FYNNEI. Trimming left V 0 bases short and J 4 bases short, with 10 bases between. The CDR3 has 15 amino acids. In DNA form, the CDR3 reads TGTGCCAGCAGTGAAGCCCAGCTAGTTTACAATGAGCAGTTCTTC. This encodes CASSEAQLVYNEQFF.

The chain recombines TRBV7-6 with TRBJ2-1; 11 nucleotides line up with TRBD2. The CDR3 runs 17 residues. V dropped 1 base and J dropped 9; count of bases not matched to a gene: 11. Germline CDR1 SGHVS, CDR2 FNYEAQ. CDR3 sequence (DNA): TGTGCCAGCAGCTTAGGAGGGAGGGCTAGCGGGAGGACTGAGCAGTTCTTC. Translated, it gives CASSLGGRASGRTEQFF.

The V and J genes are TRBV12-1 and TRBJ2-2; the D call in the table, TRBD1, was not verified against the DNA. TRBV12-1 is labeled a pseudogene. The CDR3 runs 17 residues. CDR3 sequence reads: CASTHYQTGADTGELFF. As DNA, the CDR3 is TGTGCCAGCACCCATTACCAGACAGGGGCGGACACCGGGGAGCTGTTTTTT.

V usage is TRBV9 and J usage is TRBJ1-2, with unresolved D. Germline V lookup: CDR1 SGDLS, CDR2 YYNGEE. The V and J ends lost 3 bases and 4 bases respectively, with 7 bases between them. CDR3 length: 12 residues. CDR3 DNA: TGTGCCAGCAGCGCCTGGGGCTATGGCTACACCTTC. This translates into CASSAWGYGYTF.

The V call is TRBV11-2, the J call TRBJ2-2; no reliable D call. The CDR3 is 14 amino acids. CDR1 and CDR2 from the germline V gene are SGHAT and FQNNGV. Trimming took off 4 bases at V and 1 base at J, with 7 bases between the two ends. The CDR3 region has the DNA TGTGCCAGCAGCTCCCGATTGAACACCGGGGAGCTGTTTTTT. Its translation: CASSSRLNTGELFF.

This chain uses TRBV19 with TRBJ2-4; D uncertain. V lost 1 base and J 0 bases, leaving 4 bases between the germline ends. The germline V gene encodes CDR1 LNHDA and CDR2 SQIVND (reference sequence). The CDR3 is 14 amino acids. CDR3 sequence (DNA): TGTGCCAGTAGTATAGCGGGAGCCAAAAACATTCAGTACTTC. It codes for CASSIAGAKNIQYF.

The chain joins TRBV28 to TRBJ1-2; 9 bases agree with TRBD1. V lost 3 bases and J lost 5; bases outside the gene matches: 10. The germline V gene encodes CDR1 MDHEN and CDR2 SYDVKM. This CDR3 contains 16 residues. CDR3 nucleotides: TGTGCCAGCAGTTTTCCCCGGGCGACAGGGGGTTATGGCTACACCTTC. Amino acid sequence: CASSFPRATGGYGYTF.